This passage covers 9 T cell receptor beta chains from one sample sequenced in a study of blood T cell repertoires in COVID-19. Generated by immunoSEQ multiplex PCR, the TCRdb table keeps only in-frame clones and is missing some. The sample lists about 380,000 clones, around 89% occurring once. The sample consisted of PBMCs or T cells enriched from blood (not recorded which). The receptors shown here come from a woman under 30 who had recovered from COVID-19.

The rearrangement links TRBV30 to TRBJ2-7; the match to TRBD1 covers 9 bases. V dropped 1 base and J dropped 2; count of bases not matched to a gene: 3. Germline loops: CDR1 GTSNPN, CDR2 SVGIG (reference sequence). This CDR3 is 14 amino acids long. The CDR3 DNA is TGTGCCTGGAGTGCGGGACAGGGACCCTACGAGCAGTACTTC. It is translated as CAWSAGQGPYEQYF.

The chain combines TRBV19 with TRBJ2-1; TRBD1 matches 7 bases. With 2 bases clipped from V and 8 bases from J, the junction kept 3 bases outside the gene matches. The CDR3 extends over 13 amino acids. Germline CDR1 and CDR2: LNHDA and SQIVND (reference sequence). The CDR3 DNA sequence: TGTGCCAGTAGTATACAGGGGGAGTATGAGCAGTTCTTC. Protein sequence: CASSIQGEYEQFF.

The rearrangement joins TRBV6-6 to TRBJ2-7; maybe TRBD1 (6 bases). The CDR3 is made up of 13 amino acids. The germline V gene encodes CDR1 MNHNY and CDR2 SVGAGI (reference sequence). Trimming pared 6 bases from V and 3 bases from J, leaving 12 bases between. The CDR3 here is CASSRTESYEQYF. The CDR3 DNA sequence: TGTGCCAGCAGCCGGACAGAGAGCTACGAGCAGTACTTC.

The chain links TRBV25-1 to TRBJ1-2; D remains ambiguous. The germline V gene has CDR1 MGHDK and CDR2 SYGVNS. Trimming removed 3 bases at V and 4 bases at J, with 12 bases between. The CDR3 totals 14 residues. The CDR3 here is CASSDRASSYGYTF. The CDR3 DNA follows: TGTGCCAGCAGTGATCGAGCAAGCTCCTATGGCTACACCTTC.

In DNA form, the CDR3 reads TGTGCCAGCAGGAACACAGGGAATTCACCCCTCCACTTT. Translating it yields CASRNTGNSPLHF. The chain employs TRBV6-5 and TRBJ1-6; TRBD1 might be the D (6 bases). The germline V and J ends were trimmed by 6 bases and 7 bases, with 10 bases remaining between them. The germline gives CDR1 MNHEY, CDR2 SVGAGI. The CDR3 runs 13 residues.

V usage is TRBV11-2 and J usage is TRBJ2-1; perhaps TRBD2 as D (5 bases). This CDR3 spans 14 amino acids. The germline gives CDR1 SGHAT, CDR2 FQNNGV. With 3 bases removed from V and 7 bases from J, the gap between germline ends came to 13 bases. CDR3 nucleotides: TGTGCCAGCAGCTTTTCTGGCGGGTTGAATGAGCAGTTCTTC. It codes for CASSFSGGLNEQFF.

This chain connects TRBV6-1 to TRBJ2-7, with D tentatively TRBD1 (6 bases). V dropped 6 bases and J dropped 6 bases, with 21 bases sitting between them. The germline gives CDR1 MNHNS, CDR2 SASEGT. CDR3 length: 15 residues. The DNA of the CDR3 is TGTGCCAGCAGGGAAATCGGGACAAGACGGTCCGAGCAGTACTTC. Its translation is CASREIGTRRSEQYF.

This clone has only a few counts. In DNA form, the CDR3 reads TGTGCCAGCAGCCAGGCCCTAACTCGGACAGGGAAGGAAGCTTTCTTT. Encoded protein: CASSQALTRTGKEAFF. The chain joins TRBV14 to TRBJ1-1, with 8 bases lining up with TRBD1. This CDR3 contains 16 residues. Unmatched junction bases numbered 14, after V lost 3 bases and J lost 8 bases. Germline V gene lookup returns CDR1 SGHDN and CDR2 FVKESK.

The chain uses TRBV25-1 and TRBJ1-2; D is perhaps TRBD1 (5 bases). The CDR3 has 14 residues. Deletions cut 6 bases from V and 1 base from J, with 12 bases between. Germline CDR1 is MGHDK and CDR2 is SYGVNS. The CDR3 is CASSWGPSNYGYTF. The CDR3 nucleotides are TGTGCCAGCAGCTGGGGCCCTAGTAACTATGGCTACACCTTC.